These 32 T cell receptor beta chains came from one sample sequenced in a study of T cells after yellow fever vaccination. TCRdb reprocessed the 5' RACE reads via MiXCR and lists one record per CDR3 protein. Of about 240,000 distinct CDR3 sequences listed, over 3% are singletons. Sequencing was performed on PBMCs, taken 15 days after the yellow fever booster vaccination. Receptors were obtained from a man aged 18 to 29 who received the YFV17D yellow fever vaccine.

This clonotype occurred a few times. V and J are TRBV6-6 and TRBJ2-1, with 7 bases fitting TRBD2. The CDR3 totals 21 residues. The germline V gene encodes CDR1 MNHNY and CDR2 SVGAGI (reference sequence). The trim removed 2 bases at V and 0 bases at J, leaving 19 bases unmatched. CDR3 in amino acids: CASSYAGGTVTLMSSYNEQFF. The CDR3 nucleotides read TGTGCCAGCAGTTACGCCGGGGGGACGGTGACGTTGATGAGCTCCTACAATGAGCAGTTCTTC.

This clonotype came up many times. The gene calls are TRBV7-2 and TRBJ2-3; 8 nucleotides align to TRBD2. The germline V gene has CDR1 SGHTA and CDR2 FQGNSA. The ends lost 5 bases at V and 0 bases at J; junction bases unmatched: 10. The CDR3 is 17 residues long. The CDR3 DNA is TGTGCCAGCAGCCGATCAGCCGGGGGGGCTAGCACAGATACGCAGTATTTT. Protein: CASSRSAGGASTDTQYF.

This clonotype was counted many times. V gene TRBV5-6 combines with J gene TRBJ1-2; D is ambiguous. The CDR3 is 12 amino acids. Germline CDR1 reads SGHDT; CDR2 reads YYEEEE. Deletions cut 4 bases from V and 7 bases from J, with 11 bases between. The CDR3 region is CASSPDAGGYTF. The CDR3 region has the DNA TGTGCCAGCAGCCCGGATGCCGGTGGCTACACCTTC.

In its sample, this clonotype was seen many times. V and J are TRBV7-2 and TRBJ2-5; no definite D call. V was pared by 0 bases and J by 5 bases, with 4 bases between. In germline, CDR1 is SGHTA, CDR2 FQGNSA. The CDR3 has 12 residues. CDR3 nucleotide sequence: TGTGCCAGCAGCTTAGCGCCGGAGACCCAGTACTTC. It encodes CASSLAPETQYF.

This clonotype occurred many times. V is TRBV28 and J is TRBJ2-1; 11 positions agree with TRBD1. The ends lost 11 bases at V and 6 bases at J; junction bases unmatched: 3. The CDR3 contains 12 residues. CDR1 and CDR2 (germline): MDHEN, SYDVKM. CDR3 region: CAGGTGGNEQFF. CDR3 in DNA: TGTGCCGGAGGGACAGGGGGCAATGAGCAGTTCTTC.

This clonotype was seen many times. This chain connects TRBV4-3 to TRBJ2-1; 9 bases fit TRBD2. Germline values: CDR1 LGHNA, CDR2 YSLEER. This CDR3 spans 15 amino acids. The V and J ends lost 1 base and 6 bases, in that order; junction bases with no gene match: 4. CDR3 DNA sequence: TGCGCCAGCAGCCAAGGGCGGGGGGGCCTCAATGAGCAGTTCTTC. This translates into CASSQGRGGLNEQFF.

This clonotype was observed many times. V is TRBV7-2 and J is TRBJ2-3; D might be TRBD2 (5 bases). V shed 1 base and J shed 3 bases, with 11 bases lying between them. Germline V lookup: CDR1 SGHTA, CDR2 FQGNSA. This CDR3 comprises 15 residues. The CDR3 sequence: CASSLVSGKTDTQYF. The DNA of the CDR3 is TGTGCCAGCAGCTTAGTGTCCGGGAAGACAGATACGCAGTATTTT.

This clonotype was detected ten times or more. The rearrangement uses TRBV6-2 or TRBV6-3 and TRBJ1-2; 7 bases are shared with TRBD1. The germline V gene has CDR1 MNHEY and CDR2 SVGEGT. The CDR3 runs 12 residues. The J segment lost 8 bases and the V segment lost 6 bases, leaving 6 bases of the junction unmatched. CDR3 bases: TGTGCCAGCAGCCACGGGACAGAAGGCTACACCTTC. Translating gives CASSHGTEGYTF.

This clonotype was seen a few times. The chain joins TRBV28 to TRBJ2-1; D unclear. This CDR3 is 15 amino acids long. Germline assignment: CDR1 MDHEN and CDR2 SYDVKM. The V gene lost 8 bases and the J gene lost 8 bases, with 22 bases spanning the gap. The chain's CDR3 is CASYHGVAGQDEQFF. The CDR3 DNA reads TGTGCCAGCTACCATGGGGTGGCAGGCCAGGATGAGCAGTTCTTC.

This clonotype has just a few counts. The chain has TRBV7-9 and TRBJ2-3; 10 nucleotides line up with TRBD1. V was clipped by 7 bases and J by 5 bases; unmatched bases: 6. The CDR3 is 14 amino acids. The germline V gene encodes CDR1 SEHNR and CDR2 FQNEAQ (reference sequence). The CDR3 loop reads CASNRQGALDTQYF. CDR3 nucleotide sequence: TGTGCCAGCAACCGACAGGGGGCCCTAGATACGCAGTATTTT.

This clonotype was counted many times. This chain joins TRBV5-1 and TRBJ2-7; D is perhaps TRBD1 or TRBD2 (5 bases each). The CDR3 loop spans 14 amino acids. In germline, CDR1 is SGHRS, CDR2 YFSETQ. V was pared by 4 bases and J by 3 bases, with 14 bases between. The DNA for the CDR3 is TGCGCCAGCAGCCTAGGGGACCCTCGCTACGAGCAGTACTTC. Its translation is CASSLGDPRYEQYF.

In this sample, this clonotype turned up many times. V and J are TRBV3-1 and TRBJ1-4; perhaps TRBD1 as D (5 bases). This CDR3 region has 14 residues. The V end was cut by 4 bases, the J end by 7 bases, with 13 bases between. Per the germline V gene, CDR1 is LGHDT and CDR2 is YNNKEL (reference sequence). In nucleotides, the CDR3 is TGTGCCAGCAGCCGAAGAGGGGTGGGTGAAAAACTGTTTTTT. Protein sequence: CASSRRGVGEKLFF.

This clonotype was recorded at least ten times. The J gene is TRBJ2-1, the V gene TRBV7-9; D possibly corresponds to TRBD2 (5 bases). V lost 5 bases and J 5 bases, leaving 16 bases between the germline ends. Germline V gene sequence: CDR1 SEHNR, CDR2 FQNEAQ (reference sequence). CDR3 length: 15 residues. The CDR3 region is CASSPPLVLDNEQFF. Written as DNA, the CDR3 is TGTGCCAGCAGCCCCCCACTAGTGCTCGACAATGAGCAGTTCTTC. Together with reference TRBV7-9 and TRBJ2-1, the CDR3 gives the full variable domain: DTGVSQNPRHKITKRGQNVTFRCDPISEHNRLYWYRQTLGQGPEFLTYFQNEAQLEKSRLLSDRFSAERPKGSFSTLEIQRTEQGDSAMYLCASSPPLVLDNEQFFGPGTRLTVL.

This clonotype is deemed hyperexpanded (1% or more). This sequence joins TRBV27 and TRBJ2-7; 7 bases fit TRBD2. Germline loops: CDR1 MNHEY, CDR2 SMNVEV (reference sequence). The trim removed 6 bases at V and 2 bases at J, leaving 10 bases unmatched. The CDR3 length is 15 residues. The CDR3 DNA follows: TGTGCCAGCAGCCAATGGGGGGGTACGCCCTACGAGCAGTACTTC. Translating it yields CASSQWGGTPYEQYF.

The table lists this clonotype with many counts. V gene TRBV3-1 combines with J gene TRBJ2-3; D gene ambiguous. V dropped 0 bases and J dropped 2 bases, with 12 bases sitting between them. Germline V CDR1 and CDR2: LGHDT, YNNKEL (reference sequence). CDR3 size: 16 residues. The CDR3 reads CASSQDGDTYTDTQYF. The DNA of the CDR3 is TGTGCCAGCAGCCAAGACGGAGACACCTACACAGATACGCAGTATTTT.

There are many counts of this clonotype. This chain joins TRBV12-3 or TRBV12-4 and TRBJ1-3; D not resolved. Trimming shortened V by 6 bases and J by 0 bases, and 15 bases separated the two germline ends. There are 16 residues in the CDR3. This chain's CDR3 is CASSHPQGYSGNTIYF. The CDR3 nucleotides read TGTGCCAGCAGCCATCCCCAAGGGTACTCTGGAAACACCATATATTTT.

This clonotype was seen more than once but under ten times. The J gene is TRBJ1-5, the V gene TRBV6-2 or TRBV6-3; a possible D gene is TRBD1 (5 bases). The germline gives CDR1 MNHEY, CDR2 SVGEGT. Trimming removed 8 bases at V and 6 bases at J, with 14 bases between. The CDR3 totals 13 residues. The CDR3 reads CASCQGITQPQHF. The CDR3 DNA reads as TGTGCCAGCTGCCAGGGTATCACTCAGCCCCAGCATTTT.

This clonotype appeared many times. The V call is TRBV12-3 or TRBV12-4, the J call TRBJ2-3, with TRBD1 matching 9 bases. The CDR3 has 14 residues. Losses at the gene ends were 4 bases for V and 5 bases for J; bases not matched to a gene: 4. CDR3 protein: CASSYRGQGDTQYF. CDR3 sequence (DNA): TGTGCCAGCAGTTACAGGGGGCAAGGAGATACGCAGTATTTT.

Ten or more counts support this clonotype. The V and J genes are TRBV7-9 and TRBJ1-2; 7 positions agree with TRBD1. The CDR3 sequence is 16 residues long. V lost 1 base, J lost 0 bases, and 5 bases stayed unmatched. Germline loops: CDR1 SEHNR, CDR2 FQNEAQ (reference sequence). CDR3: CASSLDGTVANYGYTF. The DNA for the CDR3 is TGTGCCAGCAGCTTAGACGGGACAGTAGCTAACTATGGCTACACCTTC.

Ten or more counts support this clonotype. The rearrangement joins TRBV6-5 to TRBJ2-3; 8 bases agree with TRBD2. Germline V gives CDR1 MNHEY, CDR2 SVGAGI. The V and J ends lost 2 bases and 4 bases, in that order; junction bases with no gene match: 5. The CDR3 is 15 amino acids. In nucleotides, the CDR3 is TGTGCCAGCAGTTACCAAGCGGGAGTAGCAGATACGCAGTATTTT. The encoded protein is CASSYQAGVADTQYF.

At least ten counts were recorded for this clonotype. The CDR3 spells CSASGGLSYNEQFF. CDR3 coding DNA: TGCAGTGCTAGTGGGGGGCTCTCCTACAATGAGCAGTTCTTC. V is TRBV20-1 and J is TRBJ2-1, with D perhaps assigned TRBD1 or TRBD2 (6 bases each). Trimming removed 3 bases from V and 0 bases from J, with 9 bases in between. Germline assignment: CDR1 DFQATT and CDR2 SNEGSKA (reference sequence). The CDR3 has 14 amino acids.

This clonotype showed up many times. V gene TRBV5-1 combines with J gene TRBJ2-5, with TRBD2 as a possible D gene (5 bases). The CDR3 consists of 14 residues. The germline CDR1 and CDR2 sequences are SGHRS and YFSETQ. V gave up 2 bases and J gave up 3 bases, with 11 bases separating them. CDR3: CASSFGGLKETQYF. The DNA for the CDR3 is TGCGCCAGCAGCTTTGGAGGCCTCAAAGAGACCCAGTACTTC.

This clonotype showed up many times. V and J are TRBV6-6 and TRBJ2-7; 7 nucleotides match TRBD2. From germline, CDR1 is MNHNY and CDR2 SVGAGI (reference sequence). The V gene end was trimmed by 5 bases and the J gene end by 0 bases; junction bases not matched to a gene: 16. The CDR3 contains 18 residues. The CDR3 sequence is CASSQSYGGTLSSYEQYV. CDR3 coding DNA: TGTGCCAGCAGTCAGTCCTACGGGGGGACCCTGAGCTCCTACGAGCAGTACGTC.

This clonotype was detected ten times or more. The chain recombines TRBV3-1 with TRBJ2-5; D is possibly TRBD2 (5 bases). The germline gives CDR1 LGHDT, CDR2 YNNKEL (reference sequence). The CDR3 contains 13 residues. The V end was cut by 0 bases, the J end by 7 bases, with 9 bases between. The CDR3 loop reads CASSQDSGGTQYF. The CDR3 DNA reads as TGTGCCAGCAGCCAAGACAGCGGCGGGACCCAGTACTTC.

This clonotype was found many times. CDR3 sequence reads: CASSLGDGSSYNEQFF. The CDR3 DNA reads TGTGCCAGCAGTTTAGGGGACGGTAGCTCCTACAATGAGCAGTTCTTC. The rearrangement uses TRBV12-3 or TRBV12-4 and TRBJ2-1; tentatively, D is TRBD1 or TRBD2 (5 bases each). This CDR3 region has 16 residues. V lost 1 base and J lost 0, with 10 bases in between.

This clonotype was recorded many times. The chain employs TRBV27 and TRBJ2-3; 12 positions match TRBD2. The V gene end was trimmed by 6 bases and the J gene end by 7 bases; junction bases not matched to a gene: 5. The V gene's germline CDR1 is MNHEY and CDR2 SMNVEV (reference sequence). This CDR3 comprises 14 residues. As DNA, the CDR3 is TGTGCCAGCAGGGCAGGGACTAGCGGGCATACGCAGTATTTT. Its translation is CASRAGTSGHTQYF.

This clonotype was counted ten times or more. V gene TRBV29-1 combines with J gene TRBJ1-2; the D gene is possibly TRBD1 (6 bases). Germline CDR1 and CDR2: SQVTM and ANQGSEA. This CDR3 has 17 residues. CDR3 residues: CSAYDPTGRFPPYGYTF. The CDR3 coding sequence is TGCAGTGCCTATGACCCAACAGGGCGTTTCCCCCCCTATGGCTACACCTTC.

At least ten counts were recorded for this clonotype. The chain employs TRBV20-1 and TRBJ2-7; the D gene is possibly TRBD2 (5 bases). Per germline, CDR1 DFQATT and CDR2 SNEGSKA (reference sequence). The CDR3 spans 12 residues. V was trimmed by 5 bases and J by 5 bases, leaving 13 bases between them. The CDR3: CSAVRPGNEQYF. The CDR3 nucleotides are TGCAGTGCTGTTCGACCGGGGAACGAGCAGTACTTC.

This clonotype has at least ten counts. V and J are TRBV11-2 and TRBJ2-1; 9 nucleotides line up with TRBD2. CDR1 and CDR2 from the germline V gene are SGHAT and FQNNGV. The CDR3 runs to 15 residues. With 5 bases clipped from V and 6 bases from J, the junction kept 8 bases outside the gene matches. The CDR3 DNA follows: TGTGCCAGCAGCCCCCCTCGGCGGGGGGGCAATGAGCAGTTCTTC. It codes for CASSPPRRGGNEQFF. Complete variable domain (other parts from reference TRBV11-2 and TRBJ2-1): EAGVAQSPRYKIIEKRQSVAFWCNPISGHATLYWYQQILGQGPKLLIQFQNNGVVDDSQLPKDRFSAERLKGVDSTLKIQPAKLEDSAVYLCASSPPRRGGNEQFFGPGTRLTVL.

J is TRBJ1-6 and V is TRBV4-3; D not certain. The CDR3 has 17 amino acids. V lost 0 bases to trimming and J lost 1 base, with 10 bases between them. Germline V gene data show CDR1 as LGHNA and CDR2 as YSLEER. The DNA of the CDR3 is TGCGCCAGCAGCCAAGATCCTCGGTTTTCCTATAATTCACCCCTCCACTTT. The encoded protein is CASSQDPRFSYNSPLHF.

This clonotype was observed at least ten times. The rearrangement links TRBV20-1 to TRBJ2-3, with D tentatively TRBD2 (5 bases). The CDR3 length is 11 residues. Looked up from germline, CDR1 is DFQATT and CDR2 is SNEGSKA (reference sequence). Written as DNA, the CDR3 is TGCATAGCGCTAGACACAGATACGCAGTATTTT. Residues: CIALDTDTQYF.

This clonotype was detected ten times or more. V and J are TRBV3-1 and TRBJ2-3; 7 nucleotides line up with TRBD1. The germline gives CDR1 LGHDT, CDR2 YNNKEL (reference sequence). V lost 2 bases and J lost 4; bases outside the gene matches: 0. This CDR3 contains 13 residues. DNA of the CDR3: TGTGCCAGCAGCCAACAGGGGGCAGATACGCAGTATTTT. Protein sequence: CASSQQGADTQYF.